This T cell receptor beta chain was recorded in a study of T cell changes during pregnancy in multiple sclerosis. CDR3 size: 14 residues. Germline loops: CDR1 SNHLY, CDR2 FYNNEI. V lost 8 bases, J lost 7 bases, and 8 bases stayed unmatched. Profiling relied on immunoSEQ multiplex PCR, and the TCRdb table lists in-frame clones only, not all of them. The sample carries 30,000 or so clones, 70% to 90% recorded once. The sequence was collected from a female donor with multiple sclerosis, enrolled in a pregnancy study. The chain has TRBV2 and TRBJ2-1, with TRBD1 matching over 10 bases. Source: CD8+ T cells from peripheral blood mononuclear cells, taken after pregnancy. CDR3 residues: CASGPTGGANEQFF. The CDR3, as DNA: TGTGCCAGCGGACCGACAGGGGGCGCGAATGAGCAGTTCTTC.